This T cell receptor (beta chain) was obtained from a study of cytomegalovirus exposure and HLA in healthy donors. On the study more broadly: Inside one of the first data releases sat around 85 million unique TCRs taken from HLA-typed donors. Findings and limits, study-wide: Rare sequences made up most TCRs, while some public TCRs were found in many donors. A missense DCLRE1C variant was associated with V- and J-gene trimming of TCR beta chains in a later analysis, and an independent cohort replicated the association.

Both 60 Vbeta primers and 13 Jbeta primers went into the PCR. Data came from immunoSEQ multiplex PCR; TCRdb stores just in-frame clones and leaves some out. The table has 65,000 to 100,000 clones, around 79% seen once; the top ten hold about 15%. The V gene end was trimmed by 5 bases and the J gene end by 0 bases; junction bases not matched to a gene: 4. Germline V gene sequence: CDR1 KGHSH, CDR2 LQKENI. The CDR3 length is 16 residues. Worth noting for this clone: Antigen: not known.

The chain links TRBV18 to TRBJ1-3; TRBD1 matches at 10 bases. This TCR derives from a woman aged 40 to 50 in good health and CMV-seropositive. The sample was PBMCs. CDR3 nucleotide sequence: TGTGCCAGCTCAACCGGGACAGGGGTCTCTGGAAACACCATATATTTT. Translation gives CASSTGTGVSGNTIYF. The whole variable domain, filled in from reference TRBV18 and TRBJ1-3, reads NAGVMQNPRHLVRRRGQEARLRCSPMKGHSHVYWYRQLPEEGLKFMVYLQKENIIDESGMPKERFSAEFPKEGPSILRIQQVVRGDSAAYFCASSTGTGVSGNTIYFGEGSWLTVV.